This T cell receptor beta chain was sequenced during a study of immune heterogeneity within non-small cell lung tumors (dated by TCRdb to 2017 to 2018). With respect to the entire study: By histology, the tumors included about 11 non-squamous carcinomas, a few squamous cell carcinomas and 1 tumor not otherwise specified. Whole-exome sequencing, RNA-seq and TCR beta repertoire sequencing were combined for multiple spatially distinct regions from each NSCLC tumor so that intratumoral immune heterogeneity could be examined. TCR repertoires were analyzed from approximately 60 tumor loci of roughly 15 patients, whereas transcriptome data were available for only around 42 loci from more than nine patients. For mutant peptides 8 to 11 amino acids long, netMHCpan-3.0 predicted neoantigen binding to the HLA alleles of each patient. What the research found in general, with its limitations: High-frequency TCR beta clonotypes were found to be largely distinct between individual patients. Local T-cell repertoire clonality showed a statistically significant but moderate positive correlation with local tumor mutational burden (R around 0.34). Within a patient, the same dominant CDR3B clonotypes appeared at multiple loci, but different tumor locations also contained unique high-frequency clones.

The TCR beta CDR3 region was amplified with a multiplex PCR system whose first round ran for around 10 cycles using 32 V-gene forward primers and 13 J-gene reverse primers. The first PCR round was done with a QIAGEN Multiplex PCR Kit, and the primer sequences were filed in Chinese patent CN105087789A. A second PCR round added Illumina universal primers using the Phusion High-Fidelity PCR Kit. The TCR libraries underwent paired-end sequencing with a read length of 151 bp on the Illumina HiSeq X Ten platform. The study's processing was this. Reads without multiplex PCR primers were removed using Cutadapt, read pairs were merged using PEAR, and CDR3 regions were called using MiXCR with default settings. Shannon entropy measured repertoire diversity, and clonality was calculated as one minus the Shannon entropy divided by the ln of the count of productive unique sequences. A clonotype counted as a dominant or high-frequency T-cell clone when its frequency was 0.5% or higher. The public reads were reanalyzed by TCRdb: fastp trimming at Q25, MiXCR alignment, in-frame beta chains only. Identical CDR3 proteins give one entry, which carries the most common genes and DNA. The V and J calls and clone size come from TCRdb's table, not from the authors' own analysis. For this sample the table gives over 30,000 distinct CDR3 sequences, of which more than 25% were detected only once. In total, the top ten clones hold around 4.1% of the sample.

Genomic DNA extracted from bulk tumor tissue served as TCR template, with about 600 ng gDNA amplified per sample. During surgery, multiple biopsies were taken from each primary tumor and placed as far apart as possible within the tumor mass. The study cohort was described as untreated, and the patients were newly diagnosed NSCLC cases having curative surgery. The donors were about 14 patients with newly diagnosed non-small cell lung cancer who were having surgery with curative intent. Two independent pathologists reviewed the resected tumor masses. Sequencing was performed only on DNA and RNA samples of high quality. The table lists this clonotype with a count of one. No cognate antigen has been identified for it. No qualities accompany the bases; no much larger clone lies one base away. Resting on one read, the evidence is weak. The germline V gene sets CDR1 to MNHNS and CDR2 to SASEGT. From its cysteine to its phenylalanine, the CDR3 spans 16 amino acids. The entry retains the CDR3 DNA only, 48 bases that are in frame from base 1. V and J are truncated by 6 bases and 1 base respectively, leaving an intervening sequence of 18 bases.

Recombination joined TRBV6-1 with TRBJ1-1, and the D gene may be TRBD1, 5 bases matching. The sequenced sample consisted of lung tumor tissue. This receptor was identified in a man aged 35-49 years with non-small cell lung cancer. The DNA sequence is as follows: TGTGCCAGCAGCCTGACAAGGGGACCGAGGAACACTGAAGCTTTCTTT. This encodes CASSLTRGPRNTEAFF.